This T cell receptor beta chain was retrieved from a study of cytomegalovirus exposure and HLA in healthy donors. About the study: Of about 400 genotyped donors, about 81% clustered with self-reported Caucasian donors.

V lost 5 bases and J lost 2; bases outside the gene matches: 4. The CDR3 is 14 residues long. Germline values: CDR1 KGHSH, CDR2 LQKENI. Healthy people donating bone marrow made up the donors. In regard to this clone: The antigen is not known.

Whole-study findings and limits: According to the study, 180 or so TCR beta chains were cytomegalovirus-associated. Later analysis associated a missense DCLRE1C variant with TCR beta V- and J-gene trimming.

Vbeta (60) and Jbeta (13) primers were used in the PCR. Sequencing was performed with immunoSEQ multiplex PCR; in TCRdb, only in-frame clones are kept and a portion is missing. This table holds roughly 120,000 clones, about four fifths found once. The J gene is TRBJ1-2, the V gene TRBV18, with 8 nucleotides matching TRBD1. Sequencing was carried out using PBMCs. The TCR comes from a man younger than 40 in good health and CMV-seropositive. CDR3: CASSSGTGNYGYTF. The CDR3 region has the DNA TGTGCCAGCTCATCAGGGACAGGCAACTATGGCTACACCTTC.